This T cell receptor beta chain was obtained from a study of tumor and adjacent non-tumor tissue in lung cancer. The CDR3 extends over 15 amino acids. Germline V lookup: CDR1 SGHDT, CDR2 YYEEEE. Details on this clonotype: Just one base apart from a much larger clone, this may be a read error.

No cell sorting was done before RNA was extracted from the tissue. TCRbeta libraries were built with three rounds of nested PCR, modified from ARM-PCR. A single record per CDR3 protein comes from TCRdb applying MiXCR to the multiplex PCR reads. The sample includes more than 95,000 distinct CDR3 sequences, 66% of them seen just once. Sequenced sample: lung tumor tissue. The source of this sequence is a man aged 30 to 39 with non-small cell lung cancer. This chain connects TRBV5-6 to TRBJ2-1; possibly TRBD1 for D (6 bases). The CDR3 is CVSSLPGALVDEQFF. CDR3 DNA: TGTGTCAGCAGCTTGCCAGGGGCGTTGGTTGATGAGCAGTTCTTC.